What follows is one T cell receptor (beta chain) and its context. The antigen it binds to is not known. No much larger clone is present one base from it, and per-base qualities are unavailable. The data belong to a study of cytotoxic CD8 clonotypes in ibrutinib-treated CLL (dated by TCRdb to 2020 to 2022). Describing the broader study: In this cohort, approximately 15 patients were treatment-naive and ten to eleven were relapsed/refractory, while under 18 had unmutated IGHV. Responses were partial in around 24 patients and complete in 2; after median around 65 months follow-up, roughly 15 stayed in remission and 12 progressed. Response samples were taken after a median of approximately 13 months on treatment, ranging from 6 to 36 months. On average, each sample yielded around 270,000 productive templates and under 95,000 productive rearrangements. Of the approximately 86 participants in the trial, about 25 had longitudinal samples available. Cryopreserved peripheral blood mononuclear cells were collected at three points: before therapy, at response, and at either sustained remission or disease progression. All remission and progressive disease samples were collected while patients were still receiving ibrutinib. Paper-wide results and their limitations: Sampling times were not matched between sustained-remission and progressing patients, and lymph node repertoires were not studied. Public clonotypes were rare and either contracted or stayed stable during treatment, and the rise in clonality at ibrutinib response reflected the expansion of private clonotypes. Clonality increased at ibrutinib response, stayed stable in sustained remission, and fell back toward baseline at progression. Baseline clonality exceeded that of age-matched healthy donors and correlated strongly with circulating CD8+ T-cell counts.

There are 12 amino acids in the CDR3, from cysteine to phenylalanine inclusive. The read is trimmed to its CDR3 DNA, 36 bases read in frame from base 1. V loses 6 bases of germline sequence and J loses 1 base, and the interval between the two ends is 7 bases. Via the germline V gene (reference sequence), CDR1 is SEHNR and CDR2 FQNEAQ. Each clonotype received, on average, around 9.6x coverage in deep resolution sequencing performed on a MiSeq, where the target depth lay between 1 in 1 million and 1 in 200,000 T cells. The immunoSEQ hsTCRB Kit was used to generate the TCR beta libraries. As for the original processing: ImmunoSEQ Data Assistant and ImmunoSEQ Analyzer were used for data analysis, and V, D and J genes were assigned according to IMGT definitions. Clonality was computed as one minus normalized Shannon entropy of productive rearrangement frequencies, ranging from 0 to 1. Public clonotype analysis was restricted to overrepresented clonotypes comprising at least 0.05% of each patient's repertoire. Repertoires from some 13 age-matched healthy donors in immuneACCESS were used as clonality controls. Here the immuneACCESS table is served through TCRdb, limited to in-frame sequences with V and J called. Missing clones are a known gap in these copies; in checked studies unresolved V genes cover under half, and the rest lacks a known reason. V, J and clone size derive from that table, while D and trimming were established from the DNA sequence. The sample contains roughly 40,000 clones, 55% to 75% of them found a single time. Approximately 13% of the sample goes to the ten largest clones.

According to the study, the label for this sample's time point signals: about twelve months on ibrutinib. Approximately 2 micrograms of genomic DNA were extracted from cryopreserved PBMCs for TCR beta library preparation. High-throughput TCR beta sequencing was performed on longitudinal blood samples from CLL patients receiving ibrutinib monotherapy. The patients took part in an open-label, single-center phase 2 trial of ibrutinib monotherapy. Sequenced material: PBMCs, taken after 12 months of ibrutinib treatment. The TCR sequence derives from a human donor with chronic lymphocytic leukemia. The rearranged segments are TRBV7-9 and TRBJ2-7; no D gene is confidently identified. The CDR3 here reads CASRQESYEQYF. The DNA sequence is given as TGTGCCAGCAGGCAGGAATCCTACGAGCAGTACTTC.